Listed below are T cell receptor beta chains from one sample, sequenced in a study of T cell repertoires in cytomegalovirus infection. From the reads, TCRdb called clonotypes with MiXCR, one entry per CDR3 protein. This table holds around 310,000 distinct CDR3 sequences, roughly a sixth found once. Material for sequencing was PBMCs. The source of these receptors is a human donor in good health (CMV status not recorded). Some clones in this sample may be carry-over from other donors' samples. Both conserved end residues are part of each CDR3. Fields, in order: clone size, D gene, J gene, V gene, CDR3 protein. The D gene is left open where the match is weak. Not all rows give a size; the values are once, few, many and, for expanded clones, a class.

few	-	TRBJ2-2	TRBV15	CATSRAGTSGELFF
-	-	TRBJ1-1	TRBV18	CASSIENTEAFF
-	-	TRBJ2-5	TRBV20-1	CSASTGQTQYF
many	TRBD1	TRBJ2-3	TRBV28	CASRTQQGEMTDTQYF
few	-	TRBJ2-3	TRBV5-1	CASSSGQGSSTDTQYF
few	TRBD2	TRBJ2-2	TRBV11-2	CASSPGRGVTGELFF
-	-	TRBJ1-4	TRBV19	CASSQRHEAATNEKLFF
-	TRBD2	TRBJ2-7	TRBV2	CASSLRGYGRFSYEQYF
many	TRBD1	TRBJ2-5	TRBV2	CASSEAWTGKETQYF
-	TRBD1	TRBJ2-7	TRBV28	CASSVARTGSYEQYF
-	-	TRBJ2-2	TRBV5-6	CASSLWRQRNTGELFF
many	-	TRBJ1-4	TRBV5-1	CASSLGANEKLFF
few	-	TRBJ1-1	TRBV20-1	CSGTVGGGTEAFF
many	TRBD1	TRBJ1-4	TRBV7-2	CASRPQGVANEKLFF
many	-	TRBJ1-5	TRBV7-2	CASSLVGRGNQPQHF
-	TRBD2	TRBJ2-3	TRBV20-1	CSAEPIEAGGTDTQYF
-	-	TRBJ2-3	TRBV10-3	CAISQGVADTQYF
few	-	TRBJ2-5	TRBV24-1	CATSDDGVKTQYF
-	-	TRBJ1-6	TRBV19	CASSINLAGASNSPLHF
few	-	TRBJ2-7	TRBV7-2	CASSPRAVSYEQYF
few	-	TRBJ1-2	TRBV2	CASEALESNYGYTF
few	-	TRBJ1-5	TRBV6-1	CASSYRGNQPQHF
few	-	TRBJ2-2	TRBV24-1	CATSGGGDSNTGELFF
-	TRBD1	TRBJ2-1	TRBV29-1	CSVEDRDRGLQGDEQFF
many	TRBD2	TRBJ2-5	TRBV7-7	CASSLAASGEQETQYF